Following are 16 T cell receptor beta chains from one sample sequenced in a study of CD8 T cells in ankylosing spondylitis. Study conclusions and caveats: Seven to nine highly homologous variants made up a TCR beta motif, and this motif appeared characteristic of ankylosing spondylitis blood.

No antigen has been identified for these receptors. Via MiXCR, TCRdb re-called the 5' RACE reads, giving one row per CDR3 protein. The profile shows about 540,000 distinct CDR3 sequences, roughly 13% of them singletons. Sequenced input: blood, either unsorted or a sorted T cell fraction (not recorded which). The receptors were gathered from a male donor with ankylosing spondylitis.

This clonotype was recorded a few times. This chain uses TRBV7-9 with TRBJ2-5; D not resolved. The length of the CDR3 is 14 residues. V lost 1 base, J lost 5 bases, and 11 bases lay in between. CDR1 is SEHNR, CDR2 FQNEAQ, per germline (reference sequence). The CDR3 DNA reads TGTGCCAGCAGCTTAGGAAGGGAAACCGAGACCCAGTACTTC. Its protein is CASSLGRETETQYF. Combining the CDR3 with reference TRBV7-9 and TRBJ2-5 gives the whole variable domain DTGVSQNPRHKITKRGQNVTFRCDPISEHNRLYWYRQTLGQGPEFLTYFQNEAQLEKSRLLSDRFSAERPKGSFSTLEIQRTEQGDSAMYLCASSLGRETETQYFGPGTRLLVL.

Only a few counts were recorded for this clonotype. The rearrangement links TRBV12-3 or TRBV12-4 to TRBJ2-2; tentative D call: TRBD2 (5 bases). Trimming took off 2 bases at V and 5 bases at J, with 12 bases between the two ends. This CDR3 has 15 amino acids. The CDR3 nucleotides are TGTGCCAGCAGTTTATCTCCCCGAGGGACCGGGGAGCTGTTTTTT. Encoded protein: CASSLSPRGTGELFF.

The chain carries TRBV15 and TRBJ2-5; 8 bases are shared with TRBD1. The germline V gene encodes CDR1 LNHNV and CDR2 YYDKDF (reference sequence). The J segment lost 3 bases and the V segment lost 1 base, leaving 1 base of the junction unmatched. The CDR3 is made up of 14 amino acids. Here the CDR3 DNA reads TGTGCCACCAGCAGAGGGGACAGGAAAGAGACCCAGTACTTC. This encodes CATSRGDRKETQYF.

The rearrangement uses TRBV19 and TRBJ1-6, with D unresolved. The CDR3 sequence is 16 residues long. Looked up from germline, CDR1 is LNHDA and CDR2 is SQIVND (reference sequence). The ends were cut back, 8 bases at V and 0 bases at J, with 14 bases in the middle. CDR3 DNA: TGTGCCAGTTCCCTCCTCGGCAGCTCCTATAATTCACCCCTCCACTTT. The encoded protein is CASSLLGSSYNSPLHF.

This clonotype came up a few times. This CDR3 reads CASSSRLASDEQFF. For the CDR3, the DNA is TGTGCCAGCAGCTCTCGACTAGCTTCGGATGAGCAGTTCTTC. V and J are TRBV7-7 and TRBJ2-1, with 7 positions matching TRBD2. Per germline, CDR1 SSHAT and CDR2 FNYEAQ (reference sequence). The CDR3 has 14 residues. V was clipped by 4 bases and J by 8 bases; unmatched bases: 8.

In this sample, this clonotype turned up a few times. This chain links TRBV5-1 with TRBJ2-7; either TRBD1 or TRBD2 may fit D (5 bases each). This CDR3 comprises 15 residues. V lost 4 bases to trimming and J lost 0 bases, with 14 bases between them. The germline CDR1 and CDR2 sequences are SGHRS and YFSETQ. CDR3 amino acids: CASSPAVGGSYEQYF. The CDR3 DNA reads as TGCGCCAGCAGCCCCGCTGTTGGGGGCTCCTACGAGCAGTACTTC.

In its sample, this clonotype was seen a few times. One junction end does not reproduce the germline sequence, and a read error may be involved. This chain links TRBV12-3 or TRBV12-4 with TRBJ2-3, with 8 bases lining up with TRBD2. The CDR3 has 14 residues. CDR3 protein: CASSVAGRTDTQYF. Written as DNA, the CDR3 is TGTGCCAGCAGTGTAGCGGGACGGACAGATACGCAGTATTTT.

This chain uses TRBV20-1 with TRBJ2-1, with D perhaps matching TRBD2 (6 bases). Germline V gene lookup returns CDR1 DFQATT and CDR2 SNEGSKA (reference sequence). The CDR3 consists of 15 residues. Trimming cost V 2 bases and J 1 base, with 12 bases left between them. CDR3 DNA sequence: TGCAGTGCTAGATCCCATAGCGGTTCCTACAATGAGCAGTTCTTC. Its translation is CSARSHSGSYNEQFF.

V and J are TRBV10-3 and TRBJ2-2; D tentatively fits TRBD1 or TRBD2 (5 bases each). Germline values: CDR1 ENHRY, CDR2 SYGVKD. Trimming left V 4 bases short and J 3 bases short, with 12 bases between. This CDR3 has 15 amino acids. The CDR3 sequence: CAISVKRDDTGELFF. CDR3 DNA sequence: TGTGCCATCAGTGTTAAAAGGGACGACACCGGGGAGCTGTTTTTT.

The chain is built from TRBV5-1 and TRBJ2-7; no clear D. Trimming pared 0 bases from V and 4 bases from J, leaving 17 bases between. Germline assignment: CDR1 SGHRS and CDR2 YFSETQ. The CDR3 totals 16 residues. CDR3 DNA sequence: TGCGCCAGCAGCTTGGGCCCCCAGGAACTCGTATACGAGCAGTACGTC. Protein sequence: CASSLGPQELVYEQYV.

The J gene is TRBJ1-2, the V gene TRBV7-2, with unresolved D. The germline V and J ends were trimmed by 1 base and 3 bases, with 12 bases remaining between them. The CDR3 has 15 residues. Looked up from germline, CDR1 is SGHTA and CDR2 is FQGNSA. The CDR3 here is CASSLDPAGYYGYTF. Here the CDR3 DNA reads TGTGCCAGCAGCTTAGATCCGGCGGGCTACTATGGCTACACCTTC.

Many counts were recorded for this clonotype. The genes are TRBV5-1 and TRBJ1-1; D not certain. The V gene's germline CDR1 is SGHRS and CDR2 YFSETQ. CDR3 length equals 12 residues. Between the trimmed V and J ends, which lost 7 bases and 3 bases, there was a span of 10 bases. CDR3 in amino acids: CASWAVHTEAFF. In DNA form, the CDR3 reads TGCGCCAGCTGGGCGGTTCACACTGAAGCTTTCTTT. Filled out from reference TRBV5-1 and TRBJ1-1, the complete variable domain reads KAGVTQTPRYLIKTRGQQVTLSCSPISGHRSVSWYQQTPGQGLQFLFEYFSETQRNKGNFPGRFSGRQFSNSRSEMNVSTLELGDSALYLCASWAVHTEAFFGQGTRLTVV.

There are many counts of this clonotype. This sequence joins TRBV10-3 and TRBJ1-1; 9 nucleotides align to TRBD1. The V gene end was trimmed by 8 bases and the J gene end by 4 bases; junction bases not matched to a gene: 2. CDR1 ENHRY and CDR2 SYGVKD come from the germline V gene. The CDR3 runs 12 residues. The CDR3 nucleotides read TGTGCCATCGGACAGGGGCGCACTGAAGCTTTCTTT. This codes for CAIGQGRTEAFF.

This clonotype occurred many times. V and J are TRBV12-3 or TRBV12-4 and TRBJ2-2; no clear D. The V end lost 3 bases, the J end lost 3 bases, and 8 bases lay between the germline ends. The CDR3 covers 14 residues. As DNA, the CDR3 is TGTGCCAGCAGTTTTACCGTCTACACCGGGGAGCTGTTTTTT. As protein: CASSFTVYTGELFF.

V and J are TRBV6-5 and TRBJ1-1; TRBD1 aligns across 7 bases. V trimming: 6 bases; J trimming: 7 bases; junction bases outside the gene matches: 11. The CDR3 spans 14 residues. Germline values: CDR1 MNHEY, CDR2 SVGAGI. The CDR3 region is CASRSSGGDGEAFF. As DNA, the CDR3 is TGTGCCAGCAGATCCTCAGGGGGGGACGGTGAAGCTTTCTTT.

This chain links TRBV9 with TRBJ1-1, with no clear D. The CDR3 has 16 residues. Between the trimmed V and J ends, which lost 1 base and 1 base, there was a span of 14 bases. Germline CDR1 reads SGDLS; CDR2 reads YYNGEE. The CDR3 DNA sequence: TGTGCCAGCAGCGTAAATAGGGATGAAGGGAACACTGAAGCTTTCTTT. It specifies CASSVNRDEGNTEAFF.